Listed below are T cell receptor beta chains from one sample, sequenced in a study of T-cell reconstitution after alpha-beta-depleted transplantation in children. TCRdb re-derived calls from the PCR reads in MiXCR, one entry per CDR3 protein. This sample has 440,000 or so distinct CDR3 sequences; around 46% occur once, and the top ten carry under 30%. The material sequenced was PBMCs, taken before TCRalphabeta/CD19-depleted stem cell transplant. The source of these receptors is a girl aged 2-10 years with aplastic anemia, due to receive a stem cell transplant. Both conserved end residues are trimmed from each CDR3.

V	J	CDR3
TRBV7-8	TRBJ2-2	ASSFWGRGEPGELF
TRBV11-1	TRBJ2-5	ASSSRGRGLEETQY
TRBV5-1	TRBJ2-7	ASSLEPGTSDEQY
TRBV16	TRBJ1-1	ASSQSRGNTEAF
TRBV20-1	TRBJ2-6	SATPGQGFGANVLT
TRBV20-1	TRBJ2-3	SAGGWGKEAARDTQY
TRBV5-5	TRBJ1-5	ASSEGGSNQPQH
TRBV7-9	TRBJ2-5	ASSLAGGYQETQY
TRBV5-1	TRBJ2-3	ASSSRGAGSPDTQY
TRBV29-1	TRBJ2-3	SVEDRHSGGTDTQY
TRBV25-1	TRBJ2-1	ASRGRGVANEQF
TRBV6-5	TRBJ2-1	ASSYSSGGGYNEQF
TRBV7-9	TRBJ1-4	ASSFVNHNEKLF
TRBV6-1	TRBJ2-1	ASSQIRYRDRAYNEQF
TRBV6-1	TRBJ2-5	ASSRLGGTAQY
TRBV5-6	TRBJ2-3	ASSPQPPRTDTQY
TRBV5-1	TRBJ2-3	ASSWTGGTDTQY
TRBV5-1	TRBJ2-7	ASSATAGVVYEQY
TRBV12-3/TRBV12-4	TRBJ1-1	ATRQEAYTEAF
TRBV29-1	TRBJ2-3	SAAAGGPGDTQY
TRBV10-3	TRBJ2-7	AIRGSSGQGSYEQY
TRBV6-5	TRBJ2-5	ASSYAYQETQY
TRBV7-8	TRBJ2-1	ASSLVRATNNEQF
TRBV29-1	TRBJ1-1	SVGNRGTEAF
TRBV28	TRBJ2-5	ASSFRGIGSGKTQY
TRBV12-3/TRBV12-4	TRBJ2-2	ASSFAGVDTGELF
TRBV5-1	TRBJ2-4	ASRLEGAKNIQY
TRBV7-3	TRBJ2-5	ASSLVSQETQY
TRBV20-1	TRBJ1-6	SARGPENSPLH
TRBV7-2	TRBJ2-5	ASSWIGGGNGETQY
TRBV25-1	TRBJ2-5	ASGGTPGQETQY
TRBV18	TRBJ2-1	ASSPIKLALYNEQF
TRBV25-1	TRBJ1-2	ASSELGLISRTGKNYGYT
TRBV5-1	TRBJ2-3	ASMQRETDTQY
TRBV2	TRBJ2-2	ASRGTGENTGELF
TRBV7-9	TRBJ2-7	ASTKGNYEQY
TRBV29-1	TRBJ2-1	SVPGTSGGSYNEQF
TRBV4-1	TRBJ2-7	ASSQDWNRISRDRGYEQY
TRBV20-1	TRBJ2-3	SAYNSGRADTQY
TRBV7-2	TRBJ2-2	ASSLSTGVTGELF
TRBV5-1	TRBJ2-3	ASSLETSGSFPSTDTQY
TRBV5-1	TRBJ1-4	ASSPGTVNEKLF
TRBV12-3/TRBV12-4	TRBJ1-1	ASSKDGYNTEAF
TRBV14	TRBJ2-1	ASSQWGAGRYNEQF
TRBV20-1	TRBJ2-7	SATGPQGMSYEQY
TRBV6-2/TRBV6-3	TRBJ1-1	ASSYTGQGLSMNTEAF
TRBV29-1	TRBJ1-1	SARRPMNTEAF
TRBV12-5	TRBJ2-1	ASGSRGEQF
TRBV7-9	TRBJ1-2	ASSPPGVGYT
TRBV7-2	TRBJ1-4	ASIQQGANEKLF
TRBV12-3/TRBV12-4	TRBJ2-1	ASSLPSGFYNEQF
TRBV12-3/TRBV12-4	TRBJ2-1	ASSPLLRTIGQF
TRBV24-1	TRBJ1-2	ATRASPIGYT
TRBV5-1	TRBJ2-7	ASSSGLAGPSYEQY
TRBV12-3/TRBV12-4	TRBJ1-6	ASSDGPGSSPLH